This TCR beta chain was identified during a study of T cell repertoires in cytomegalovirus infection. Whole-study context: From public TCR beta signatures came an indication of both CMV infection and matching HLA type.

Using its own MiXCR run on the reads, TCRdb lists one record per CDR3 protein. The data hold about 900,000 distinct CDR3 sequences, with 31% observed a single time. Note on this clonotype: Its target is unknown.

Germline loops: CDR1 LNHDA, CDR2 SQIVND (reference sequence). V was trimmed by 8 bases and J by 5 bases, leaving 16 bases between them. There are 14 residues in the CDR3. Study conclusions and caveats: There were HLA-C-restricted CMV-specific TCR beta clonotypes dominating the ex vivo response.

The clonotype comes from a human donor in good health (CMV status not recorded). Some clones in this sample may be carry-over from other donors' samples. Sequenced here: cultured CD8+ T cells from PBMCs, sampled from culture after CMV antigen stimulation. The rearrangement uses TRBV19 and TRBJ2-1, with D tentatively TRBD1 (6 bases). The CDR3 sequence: CASRYRVHHNEQFF. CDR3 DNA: TGTGCCAGTCGGTACAGGGTTCATCACAATGAGCAGTTCTTC.